This entry lists 2 T cell receptor beta chains sequenced from one sample in a study of blood T cell repertoires in COVID-19. Clones were read by immunoSEQ multiplex PCR, and TCRdb kept only the in-frame ones, dropping some. The sample records around 120,000 clones, 78% being singletons. The specimen sequenced was peripheral blood. The receptor source for this set is a man between 70 and 80 years old with acute or convalescent COVID-19.

V gene TRBV18 combines with J gene TRBJ1-1; 9 bases fit TRBD1. The CDR3 contains 14 residues. V was pared by 5 bases and J by 2 bases, with 3 bases of the junction left unmatched. Germline CDR1 KGHSH, CDR2 LQKENI. The DNA of the CDR3 is TGTGCCAGCTCAGATACAGGGGGCAACACTGAAGCTTTCTTT. Protein sequence: CASSDTGGNTEAFF.

The chain couples TRBV4-3 to TRBJ2-2; a weak D match, TRBD2 (7 bases). The CDR3 contains 19 residues. Germline V gene lookup returns CDR1 LGHNA and CDR2 YSLEER. Trimming shortened V by 0 bases and J by 0 bases, and 17 bases separated the two germline ends. This CDR3 reads CASSQESWGGFANTGELFF. The CDR3 DNA reads as TGCGCCAGCAGCCAAGAAAGCTGGGGGGGCTTCGCGAACACCGGGGAGCTGTTTTTT.